This TCR beta chain appears in the sequencing data of a study of Tregs in tolerant kidney transplant recipients. Study-level background: Mixed chimerism was transient after nonmyeloablative marrow transplants from related graft donors.

About this clone itself: Its specificity is unknown.

TCRdb keeps only in-frame clones here, not all; method: immunoSEQ multiplex PCR. Among about 66,000 clones, around nine tenths were seen once, and the ten largest hold 10% to 11%. J was trimmed by 5 bases and V by 6 bases; bases with no gene match: 10. This CDR3 is 15 amino acids long. Germline CDR1 MNHEY, CDR2 SMNVEV (reference sequence). Unstimulated Tregs (CD4+CD25+CD127-) and CD4+CD25- non-Tregs were sorted from PBMCs. General study points: Findings come from small patient numbers and require larger validation. Biological reproducibility was not directly addressed, but technical replication error appeared minimal.

The specimen was CD8+ T cells from blood, collected before the transplant. The chain couples TRBV27 to TRBJ2-1; 7 bases align to TRBD2. The clonotype originates from a human donor who received a combined kidney and bone marrow transplant. The CDR3 DNA sequence: TGTGCCAGCAGCTTCCAAGGACGGGGGGACAATGAGCAGTTCTTC. Its translation: CASSFQGRGDNEQFF.